Shown below are 22 T cell receptor beta chains from a single sample sequenced in a study of T-cell reconstitution after alpha-beta-depleted transplantation in children. A library of TCRbeta sequences, prepared with unique molecular identifiers, was generated. TCRdb re-called the PCR reads through MiXCR, storing one row per CDR3 protein. The data hold around 100,000 distinct CDR3 sequences, with 6% to 9% observed a single time. Sequencing was performed on PBMCs, taken before TCRalphabeta/CD19-depleted stem cell transplant. The receptors shown here come from a boy between 2 and 15 years old with acute lymphoblastic leukemia, due to receive a stem cell transplant.

At least ten counts were recorded for this clonotype. The chain joins TRBV7-2 to TRBJ2-5, with 7 positions matching TRBD1. This CDR3 spans 14 amino acids. Trimming cost V 2 bases and J 2 bases; bases outside gene matches: 2. Germline V gives CDR1 SGHTA, CDR2 FQGNSA. As DNA, the CDR3 is TGTGCCAGCAGCTTATCCAGGGGGCAAGAGACCCAGTACTTC. Amino acid sequence: CASSLSRGQETQYF.

This clonotype came up a few times. This rearrangement joins TRBV27 to TRBJ1-4; 9 bases line up with TRBD1. This CDR3 region has 15 residues. Per germline, CDR1 MNHEY and CDR2 SMNVEV (reference sequence). V trimming: 7 bases; J trimming: 8 bases; junction bases outside the gene matches: 11. CDR3 protein: CASTTLGQGEEKLFF. The CDR3 DNA reads as TGTGCCAGCACTACGCTGGGACAGGGAGAGGAAAAACTGTTTTTT.

This rearrangement joins TRBV15 to TRBJ2-5; D is ambiguous. Trimming shortened V by 0 bases and J by 5 bases, and 4 bases separated the two germline ends. The CDR3 loop spans 12 amino acids. CDR1 LNHNV and CDR2 YYDKDF come from the germline V gene (reference sequence). The CDR3 region has the DNA TGTGCCACCAGCAGAGATGCGGAGACCCAGTACTTC. Amino acid sequence: CATSRDAETQYF.

In this sample, this clonotype turned up many times. The chain links TRBV18 to TRBJ2-5; D gene unclear. In germline, CDR1 is KGHSH, CDR2 LQKENI. Trimming cost V 3 bases and J 3 bases, with 2 bases left between them. This CDR3 spans 11 amino acids. The CDR3 spells CASSPEETQYF. In DNA, the CDR3 is TGTGCCAGCTCACCCGAAGAGACCCAGTACTTC.

This clonotype has a handful of counts. This rearrangement joins TRBV7-9 to TRBJ1-2, with D maybe TRBD1 (5 bases). CDR1 SEHNR and CDR2 FQNEAQ come from the germline V gene (reference sequence). The CDR3 totals 16 residues. Between the trimmed V and J ends, which lost 1 base and 2 bases, there was a span of 14 bases. In nucleotides, the CDR3 is TGTGCCAGCAGCTTAGGAGAGGCAGGGAGAAACTATGGCTACACCTTC. Its protein product is CASSLGEAGRNYGYTF.

This clonotype was recorded at least ten times. The chain couples TRBV7-9 to TRBJ2-1; perhaps TRBD2 as D (5 bases). Germline V CDR1 and CDR2: SEHNR, FQNEAQ (reference sequence). Trimming pared 5 bases from V and 9 bases from J, leaving 14 bases between. This CDR3 comprises 13 residues. For the CDR3, the DNA is TGTGCCAGCAGCCCGCCATCCGGGATTGAGCAGTTCTTC. This codes for CASSPPSGIEQFF.

The rearrangement joins TRBV6-5 to TRBJ2-3, with 7 bases fitting TRBD2. Germline CDR1 and CDR2: MNHEY and SVGAGI. The length of the CDR3 is 13 residues. The J segment lost 8 bases and the V segment lost 6 bases, leaving 8 bases of the junction unmatched. CDR3 residues: CASRGEGGATQYF. CDR3 nucleotide sequence: TGTGCCAGCAGAGGGGAGGGCGGAGCTACGCAGTATTTT.

This clonotype was seen a handful of times. The chain uses TRBV7-2 and TRBJ2-1, with a possible D match to TRBD1 (5 bases). This CDR3 is built from 17 residues. Trimming left V 0 bases short and J 1 base short, with 13 bases between. Per the germline V gene, CDR1 is SGHTA and CDR2 is FQGNSA. CDR3 residues: CASSLAGQLRSYNEQFF. In DNA form, the CDR3 reads TGTGCCAGCAGCTTAGCGGGGCAGCTTCGGTCCTACAATGAGCAGTTCTTC.

The chain employs TRBV7-2 and TRBJ2-1, with a weak D call TRBD2 (6 bases). Germline V gene lookup returns CDR1 SGHTA and CDR2 FQGNSA. The CDR3 has 16 residues. Deletions cut 5 bases from V and 8 bases from J, with 22 bases between. In DNA, the CDR3 is TGTGCCAGCAGCCCAATCTTTGCGGAGGGCAATGATGAGCAGTTCTTC. It codes for CASSPIFAEGNDEQFF.

The table lists this clonotype with many counts. A read error may explain this, as a much larger clone is one base away. The CDR3 loop is CASSSDTDTQYF. Written as DNA, the CDR3 is TGCGCCAGCAGCTCCGACACAGATACGCAGTATTTT. The V and J genes are TRBV5-1 and TRBJ2-3; no clear D gene. This CDR3 region has 12 residues. The germline gives CDR1 SGHRS, CDR2 YFSETQ. V was trimmed by 3 bases and J by 2 bases, leaving 4 bases between them.

This clonotype was counted many times. The chain carries TRBV11-2 and TRBJ1-2; D possibly corresponds to TRBD1 (6 bases). This CDR3 is built from 14 residues. The germline CDR1 and CDR2 sequences are SGHAT and FQNNGV. Between the trimmed V and J ends, which lost 2 bases and 2 bases, there was a span of 9 bases. This CDR3 is CASSLSGQNYGYTF. The CDR3 nucleotides are TGTGCCAGCAGCTTATCAGGACAGAACTATGGCTACACCTTC.

This clonotype has more than one count but fewer than ten. The DNA of the CDR3 is TGTGCCACCAGCCTCGACAGGGGGACTGGAAACACCATATATTTT. As protein: CATSLDRGTGNTIYF. The chain recombines TRBV24-1 with TRBJ1-3; 9 bases match TRBD1. From germline, CDR1 is KGHDR and CDR2 SFDVKD. The CDR3 sequence is 15 residues long. The ends lost 7 bases at V and 2 bases at J; junction bases unmatched: 5.

The chain employs TRBV12-3 or TRBV12-4 and TRBJ2-7; 10 bases map to TRBD2. The CDR3 spans 16 residues. J gave up 1 base and V 4 bases, and 7 bases lay outside the gene matches. The CDR3 region has the DNA TGTGCCAGCAGTTCATTTCTAGCGGGGGAGTCCTACGAGCAGTACTTC. Its translation: CASSSFLAGESYEQYF.

This clonotype was detected ten times or more. The J gene is TRBJ2-3, the V gene TRBV4-3; 14 bases align to TRBD2. The V and J ends lost 3 bases and 5 bases, in that order; junction bases with no gene match: 7. The V gene's germline CDR1 is LGHNA and CDR2 YSLEER. The CDR3 contains 17 residues. This chain's CDR3 is CASSQGTSGGRGDTQYF. The CDR3 nucleotides are TGCGCCAGCAGCCAGGGGACTAGCGGGGGCCGGGGAGATACGCAGTATTTT.

The sample holds many counts of this clonotype. The chain is built from TRBV7-2 and TRBJ2-3; D tentatively fits TRBD1 or TRBD2 (6 bases each). In germline, CDR1 is SGHTA, CDR2 FQGNSA. The V and J ends lost 7 bases and 1 base respectively, with 9 bases between them. This CDR3 is 13 amino acids long. The CDR3 loop reads CASTRGRTDTQYF. The CDR3 region has the DNA TGTGCCAGCACCCGGGGGCGCACAGATACGCAGTATTTT.

This clonotype has a count of ten or more. This rearrangement joins TRBV5-1 to TRBJ2-1; 9 nucleotides agree with TRBD1. The V gene end was trimmed by 1 base and the J gene end by 7 bases; junction bases not matched to a gene: 15. Germline CDR1 and CDR2: SGHRS and YFSETQ. The CDR3 consists of 18 residues. CDR3 sequence reads: CASSLSLPGQGFENEQFF. The DNA for the CDR3 is TGCGCCAGCAGCTTGTCACTGCCGGGACAGGGCTTTGAGAATGAGCAGTTCTTC.

V is TRBV4-3 and J is TRBJ1-1, with D perhaps matching TRBD1 (5 bases). The CDR3 runs 16 residues. V lost 0 bases to trimming and J lost 2 bases, with 13 bases between them. CDR1 LGHNA and CDR2 YSLEER come from the germline V gene. Written as DNA, the CDR3 is TGCGCCAGCAGCCAAGATCGGGAGGGGCAAAACACTGAAGCTTTCTTT. Translation: CASSQDREGQNTEAFF.

This clonotype appeared a few times. The rearrangement uses TRBV12-3 or TRBV12-4 and TRBJ2-3; no reliable D call. V was cut by 1 base and J by 2 bases, with 7 bases left in between. CDR3 length equals 14 residues. The CDR3 nucleotides read TGTGCCAGCAGTTTAGACTACAACACAGATACGCAGTATTTT. Translated, it gives CASSLDYNTDTQYF.

This clonotype was counted a few times. The chain uses TRBV5-4 and TRBJ2-1, with 16 bases that match TRBD2. CDR1 and CDR2 (germline): SGHNT, YYREEE (reference sequence). V trimming: 0 bases; J trimming: 2 bases; junction bases outside the gene matches: 5. The CDR3 has 19 residues. The CDR3 reads CASSLAGLAGGRPYNEQFF. CDR3 in DNA: TGTGCCAGCAGCTTGGCGGGACTAGCGGGGGGGCGGCCCTACAATGAGCAGTTCTTC. Full variable domain (rest looked up from reference TRBV5-4 and TRBJ2-1): ETGVTQSPTHLIKTRGQQVTLRCSSQSGHNTVSWYQQALGQGPQFIFQYYREEENGRGNFPPRFSGLQFPNYSSELNVNALELDDSALYLCASSLAGLAGGRPYNEQFFGPGTRLTVL.

The V and J genes are TRBV6-6 and TRBJ2-1; D gene ambiguous. CDR1 and CDR2 (germline): MNHNY, SVGAGI (reference sequence). V was pared by 8 bases and J by 1 base, with 9 bases between. This CDR3 comprises 13 residues. The CDR3 protein is CASGPFSYNEQFF. The CDR3, as DNA: TGTGCCAGCGGGCCGTTTTCCTACAATGAGCAGTTCTTC.

This clonotype ranks as medium-sized (0.01 to 0.1%). The chain uses TRBV5-1 and TRBJ2-7; either TRBD1 or TRBD2 may fit D (6 bases each). Germline CDR1 and CDR2: SGHRS and YFSETQ. V lost 5 bases to trimming and J lost 2 bases, with 11 bases between them. This CDR3 region has 13 residues. The CDR3: CASRQGLTYEQYF. The CDR3 DNA is TGCGCCAGCAGACAGGGACTCACCTACGAGCAGTACTTC. The complete variable domain, with remaining parts taken from reference TRBV5-1 and TRBJ2-7, reads KAGVTQTPRYLIKTRGQQVTLSCSPISGHRSVSWYQQTPGQGLQFLFEYFSETQRNKGNFPGRFSGRQFSNSRSEMNVSTLELGDSALYLCASRQGLTYEQYFGPGTRLTVT.

Details on this clonotype: Mismatch with germline at one junction end may stem from a read error. The DNA for the CDR3 is TGTGCCACCAGCCGCAAGAACTACAATGAGCAGTTCTTC. Its protein product is CATSRKNYNEQFF. The genes are TRBV3-1 and TRBJ2-1; D ambiguous. This CDR3 region has 13 residues. In germline, CDR1 is LGHDT, CDR2 YNNKEL (reference sequence).